Listed below are T cell receptor beta chains from one sample, sequenced in a study of blood T cell repertoires in COVID-19. The repertoire was sequenced with immunoSEQ multiplex PCR; TCRdb's copy has only in-frame clones and lacks some. The table lists fewer than 500,000 clones, 70% to 90% of them singletons. Sequenced input: PBMCs or T cells enriched from blood (not recorded which). These receptors all come from a woman aged 18 to 35 with acute COVID-19. Both conserved end residues are part of each CDR3. D genes are given only for firm matches.

D gene | J gene | V gene | CDR3 DNA | CDR3 protein
NA | TRBJ2-1 | TRBV11-2 | TGTGCCAGCAGCTTACGCACCAGCTCCTACAATGAGCAGTTCTTC | CASSLRTSSYNEQFF
TRBD1 | TRBJ2-7 | TRBV6-5 | TGTGCCAGCAGTTACTCGGATACAGGGGCGTCCTACGAGCAGTACTTC | CASSYSDTGASYEQYF
TRBD1 | TRBJ1-4 | TRBV18 | TGTGCCAGCTCACCGAGTGGACAGGGGGCACTCAGTAATGAAAAACTGTTTTTT | CASSPSGQGALSNEKLFF
TRBD2 | TRBJ2-1 | TRBV5-1 | TGCGCCAGCGGCCGGGAGGGTGGGGATGAGCAGTTCTTC | CASGREGGDEQFF
TRBD1 | TRBJ1-5 | TRBV7-8 | TGTGCCAGCAGCCCGGACAGGGATGGAGGCAATCAGCCCCAGCATTTT | CASSPDRDGGNQPQHF
TRBD1 | TRBJ2-1 | TRBV5-1 | TGCGCCAGCAGCTGGGGACAGGCGAGGGATGAGCAGTTCTTC | CASSWGQARDEQFF
TRBD2 | TRBJ2-7 | TRBV6-2/TRBV6-3 | TGTGCCAGCAGTTACGCTAGCGGGATTACGGGTTTC | CASSYASGITGF
NA | TRBJ1-5 | TRBV2 | TGTGCCAGCAGTGGAGGGATTCAGCCCCAGCATTTT | CASSGGIQPQHF
NA | TRBJ2-3 | TRBV10-3 | TGTGCCATCGCACGGGCGACAGGCAGTCTTAGCTTAGATACGCAGTATTTT | CAIARATGSLSLDTQYF
NA | TRBJ1-1 | TRBV2 | TGTGCCAGCAGTGGGCAGATGAACACTGAAGCTTTCTTT | CASSGQMNTEAFF